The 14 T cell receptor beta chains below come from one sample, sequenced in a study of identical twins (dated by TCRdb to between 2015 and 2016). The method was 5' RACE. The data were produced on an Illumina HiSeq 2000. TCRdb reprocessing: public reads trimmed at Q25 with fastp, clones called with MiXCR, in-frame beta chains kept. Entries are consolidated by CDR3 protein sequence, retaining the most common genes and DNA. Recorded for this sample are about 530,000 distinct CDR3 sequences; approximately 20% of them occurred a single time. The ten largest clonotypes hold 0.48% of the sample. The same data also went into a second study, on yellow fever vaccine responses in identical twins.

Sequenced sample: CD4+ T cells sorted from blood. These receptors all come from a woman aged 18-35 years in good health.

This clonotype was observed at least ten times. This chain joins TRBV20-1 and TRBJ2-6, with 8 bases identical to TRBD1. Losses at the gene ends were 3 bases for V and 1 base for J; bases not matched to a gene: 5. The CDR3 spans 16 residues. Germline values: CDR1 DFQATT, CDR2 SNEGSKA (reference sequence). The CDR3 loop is CSARRQGISGANVLTF. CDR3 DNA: TGCAGTGCTAGGAGACAGGGGATTTCTGGGGCCAACGTCCTGACTTTC.

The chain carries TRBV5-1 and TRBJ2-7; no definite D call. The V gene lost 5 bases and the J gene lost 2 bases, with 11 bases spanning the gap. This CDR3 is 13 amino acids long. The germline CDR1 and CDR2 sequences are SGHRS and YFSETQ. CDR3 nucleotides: TGCGCCAGCAGGCCTGGGGAACCCTACGAGCAGTACTTC. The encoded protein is CASRPGEPYEQYF.

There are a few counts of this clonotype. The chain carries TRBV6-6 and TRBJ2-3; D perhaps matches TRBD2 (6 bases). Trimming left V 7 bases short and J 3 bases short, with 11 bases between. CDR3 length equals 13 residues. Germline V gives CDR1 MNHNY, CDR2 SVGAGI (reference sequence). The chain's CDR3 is CASMASETDTQYF. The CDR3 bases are TGTGCCAGCATGGCTAGCGAGACAGATACGCAGTATTTT.

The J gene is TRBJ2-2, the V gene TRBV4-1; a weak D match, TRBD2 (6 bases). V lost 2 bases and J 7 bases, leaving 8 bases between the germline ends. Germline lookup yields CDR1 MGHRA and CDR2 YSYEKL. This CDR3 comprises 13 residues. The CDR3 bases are TGCGCCAGCAGCCAACGGAGGGGCGGGGAGCTGTTTTTT. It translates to CASSQRRGGELFF.

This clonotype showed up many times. CDR3 amino acids: CASSNPGVTGYTF. In DNA form, the CDR3 reads TGTGCCAGCAGTAACCCTGGGGTTACTGGCTACACCTTC. The chain combines TRBV12-3 or TRBV12-4 with TRBJ1-2; no reliable D call. The ends were cut back, 5 bases at V and 7 bases at J, with 14 bases in the middle. The CDR3 extends over 13 amino acids.

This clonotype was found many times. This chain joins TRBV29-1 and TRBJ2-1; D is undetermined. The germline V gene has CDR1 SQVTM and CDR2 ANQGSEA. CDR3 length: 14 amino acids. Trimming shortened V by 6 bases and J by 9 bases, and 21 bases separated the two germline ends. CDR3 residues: CSVLDFGLRSEQFF. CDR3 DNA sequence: TGCAGCGTCCTCGACTTCGGCTTGCGGAGTGAGCAGTTCTTC.

Written as DNA, the CDR3 is TGTGCCAGCAGTGAAAGGAGGGCCAATGAAGCTTTCTTT. As protein: CASSERRANEAFF. The genes are TRBV6-1 and TRBJ1-1, with D uncertain. The CDR3 loop spans 13 amino acids. Trimming cost V 2 bases and J 7 bases, with 11 bases left between them. CDR1 and CDR2 (germline): MNHNS, SASEGT.

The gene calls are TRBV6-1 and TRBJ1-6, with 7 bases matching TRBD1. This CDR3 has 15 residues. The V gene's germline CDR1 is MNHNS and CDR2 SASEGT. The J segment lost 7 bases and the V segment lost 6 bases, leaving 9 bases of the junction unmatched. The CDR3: CASSERTGLNSPLHF. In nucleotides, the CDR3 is TGTGCCAGCAGCGAGCGGACAGGCTTAAATTCACCCCTCCACTTT.

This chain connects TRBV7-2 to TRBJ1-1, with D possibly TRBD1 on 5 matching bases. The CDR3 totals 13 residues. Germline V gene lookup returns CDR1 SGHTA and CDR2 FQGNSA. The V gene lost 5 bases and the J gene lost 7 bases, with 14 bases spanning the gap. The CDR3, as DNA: TGTGCCAGCAGCCCTCCGCCCAGGGTTGAAGCTTTCTTT. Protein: CASSPPPRVEAFF.

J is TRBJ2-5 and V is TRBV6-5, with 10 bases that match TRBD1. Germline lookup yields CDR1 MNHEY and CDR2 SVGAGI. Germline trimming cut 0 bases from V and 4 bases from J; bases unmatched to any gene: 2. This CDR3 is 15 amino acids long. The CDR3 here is CASSYSGQGVETQYF. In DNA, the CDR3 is TGTGCCAGCAGTTACTCTGGACAGGGGGTAGAGACCCAGTACTTC.

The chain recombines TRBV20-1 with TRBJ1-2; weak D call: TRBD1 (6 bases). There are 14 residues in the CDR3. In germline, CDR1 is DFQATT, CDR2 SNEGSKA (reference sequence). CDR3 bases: TGCACCGGCTGGGGGACATTCCTCCGCGAGGGCTACACCTTC. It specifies CTGWGTFLREGYTF.

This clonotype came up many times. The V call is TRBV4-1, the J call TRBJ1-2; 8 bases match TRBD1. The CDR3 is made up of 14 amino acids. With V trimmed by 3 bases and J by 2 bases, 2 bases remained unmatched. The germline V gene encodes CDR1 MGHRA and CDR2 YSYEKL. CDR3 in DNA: TGCGCCAGCAGCCAGGGGACAGGCAACTATGGCTACACCTTC. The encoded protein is CASSQGTGNYGYTF.

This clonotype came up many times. CDR3 protein: CSARVRANTGELFF. For the CDR3, the DNA is TGCAGTGCTCGTGTGAGGGCGAACACCGGGGAGCTGTTTTTT. J is TRBJ2-2 and V is TRBV20-1; D is possibly TRBD2 (5 bases). This CDR3 is 14 amino acids long. Germline CDR1 and CDR2: DFQATT and SNEGSKA (reference sequence). V lost 5 bases and J lost 0, with 10 bases in between.

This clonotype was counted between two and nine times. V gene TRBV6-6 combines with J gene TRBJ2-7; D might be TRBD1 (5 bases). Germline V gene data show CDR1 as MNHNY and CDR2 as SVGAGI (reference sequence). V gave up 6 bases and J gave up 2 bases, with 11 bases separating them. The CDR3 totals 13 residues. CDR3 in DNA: TGTGCCAGCAGCCCAGGGTTACCCTACGAGCAGTACGTC. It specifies CASSPGLPYEQYV.